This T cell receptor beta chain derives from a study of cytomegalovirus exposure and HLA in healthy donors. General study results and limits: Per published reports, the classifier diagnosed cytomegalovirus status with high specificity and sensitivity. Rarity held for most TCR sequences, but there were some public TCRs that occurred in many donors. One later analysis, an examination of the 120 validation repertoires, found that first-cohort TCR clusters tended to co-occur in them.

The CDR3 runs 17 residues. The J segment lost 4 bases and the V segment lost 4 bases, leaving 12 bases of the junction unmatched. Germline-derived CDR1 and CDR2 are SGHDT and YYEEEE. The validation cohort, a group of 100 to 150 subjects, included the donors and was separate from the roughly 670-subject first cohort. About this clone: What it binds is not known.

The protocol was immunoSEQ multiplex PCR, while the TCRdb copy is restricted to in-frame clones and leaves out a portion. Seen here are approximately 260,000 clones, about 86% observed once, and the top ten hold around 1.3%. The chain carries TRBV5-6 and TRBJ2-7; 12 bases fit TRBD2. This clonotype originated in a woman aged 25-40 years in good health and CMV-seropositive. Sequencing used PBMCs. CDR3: CASSELAGGSFQYEQYF. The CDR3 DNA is TGTGCCAGCAGCGAACTAGCGGGAGGATCCTTTCAATACGAGCAGTACTTC.